This T cell receptor beta chain was observed in a study of blood T cells in healthy people across ages. Study-wide findings and caveats: Age brought a roughly linear fall in TCR beta diversity measured per million T cells.

The authors ran a second PCR of about 6 to 11 cycles using a sample-barcoded 5' primer and a J-beta primer mix. TCRdb recomputed calls from the 5' RACE reads with MiXCR, one row per CDR3 protein. This sample carries hundreds of thousands of distinct CDR3 sequences, roughly 26% of them seen once, and the ten largest clones take roughly 17%. Extracted total RNA amounted to at least 5.5 micrograms for each sample. The junction had 11 bases not matched to a gene; V was cut back by 6 bases and J by 5 bases. Germline CDR1 reads SGHAT; CDR2 reads FQNNGV. This CDR3 contains 15 residues. The sample holds many counts of this clonotype. Antigen specificity is unknown.

The receptor comes from an elderly woman in good health. Sequencing used blood. V and J are TRBV11-2 and TRBJ1-2; 8 positions agree with TRBD1. The CDR3 reads CASSSSRTGKYGYTF. The CDR3 DNA reads as TGTGCCAGCAGTTCCTCCCGGACAGGGAAATATGGCTACACCTTC.